The clone carrying this T cell receptor (beta chain) appeared once. What it binds is not known. Its ends do not fully match the called genes, so a read error is possible. The CDR3 covers 15 residues. Looked up from germline, CDR1 is MNHEY and CDR2 is SVGAGI. These data come from a study of cytotoxic CD8 clonotypes in ibrutinib-treated CLL. At the level of the study: The patient breakdown showed approximately ten relapsed/refractory and some 14 treatment-naive cases, with about 17 IGHV unmutated.

Researchers set a sequencing depth target of 1 in 200,000 to 1 in 1 million T cells. Measured with immunoSEQ multiplex PCR; TCRdb has only the in-frame clones, and not every one. Altogether roughly 150,000 clones are present, roughly 76% being singletons, with the ten largest covering about 5%. Study-wide points: Public clonotypes (which were uncommon) either contracted or remained stable on treatment.

The genes are TRBV6-5 and TRBJ2-6, with D perhaps assigned TRBD1 or TRBD2 (5 bases each). Specimen: PBMCs, collected after 24 months of ibrutinib treatment. This clonotype was obtained from a human donor with chronic lymphocytic leukemia. In DNA, the CDR3 is TGTGCCAGCAGTGGGGACGTGCCTTACGACAAAGTCGGGCCTTTC. Translated, it gives CASSGDVPYDKVGPF.